This note documents a single TCR beta chain sequence. What it recognizes is unknown. The data derive from a study of memory CD4+ T cells and cytomegalovirus serostatus. Overall study findings and caveats: 67 of 164 known CMV-associated TCRbeta sequences appeared in CD4+ memory.

The CDR3 has 14 amino acids. CDR1 and CDR2 from the germline V gene are SGHRS and YFSETQ. The ends were cut back, 5 bases at V and 5 bases at J, with 14 bases in the middle. Sequenced by immunoSEQ multiplex PCR; TCRdb stores in-frame clones only, minus some. The table includes over 40,000 clones, around 78% detected once. Single viable CD3+CD4+CD8-CD45RO+ cells were sorted as the memory CD4+ T cells. CD4+ T cells were isolated by positive magnetic selection. The sequenced sample consisted of memory CD4+ T cells from blood. The chain couples TRBV5-1 to TRBJ1-5; D is possibly TRBD1 (5 bases). This TCR was recovered from an adult in good health and CMV-seronegative. CDR3 region: CASSSGGRDQPQHF. CDR3 sequence (DNA): TGCGCCAGCAGTTCGGGGGGACGGGATCAGCCCCAGCATTTT.